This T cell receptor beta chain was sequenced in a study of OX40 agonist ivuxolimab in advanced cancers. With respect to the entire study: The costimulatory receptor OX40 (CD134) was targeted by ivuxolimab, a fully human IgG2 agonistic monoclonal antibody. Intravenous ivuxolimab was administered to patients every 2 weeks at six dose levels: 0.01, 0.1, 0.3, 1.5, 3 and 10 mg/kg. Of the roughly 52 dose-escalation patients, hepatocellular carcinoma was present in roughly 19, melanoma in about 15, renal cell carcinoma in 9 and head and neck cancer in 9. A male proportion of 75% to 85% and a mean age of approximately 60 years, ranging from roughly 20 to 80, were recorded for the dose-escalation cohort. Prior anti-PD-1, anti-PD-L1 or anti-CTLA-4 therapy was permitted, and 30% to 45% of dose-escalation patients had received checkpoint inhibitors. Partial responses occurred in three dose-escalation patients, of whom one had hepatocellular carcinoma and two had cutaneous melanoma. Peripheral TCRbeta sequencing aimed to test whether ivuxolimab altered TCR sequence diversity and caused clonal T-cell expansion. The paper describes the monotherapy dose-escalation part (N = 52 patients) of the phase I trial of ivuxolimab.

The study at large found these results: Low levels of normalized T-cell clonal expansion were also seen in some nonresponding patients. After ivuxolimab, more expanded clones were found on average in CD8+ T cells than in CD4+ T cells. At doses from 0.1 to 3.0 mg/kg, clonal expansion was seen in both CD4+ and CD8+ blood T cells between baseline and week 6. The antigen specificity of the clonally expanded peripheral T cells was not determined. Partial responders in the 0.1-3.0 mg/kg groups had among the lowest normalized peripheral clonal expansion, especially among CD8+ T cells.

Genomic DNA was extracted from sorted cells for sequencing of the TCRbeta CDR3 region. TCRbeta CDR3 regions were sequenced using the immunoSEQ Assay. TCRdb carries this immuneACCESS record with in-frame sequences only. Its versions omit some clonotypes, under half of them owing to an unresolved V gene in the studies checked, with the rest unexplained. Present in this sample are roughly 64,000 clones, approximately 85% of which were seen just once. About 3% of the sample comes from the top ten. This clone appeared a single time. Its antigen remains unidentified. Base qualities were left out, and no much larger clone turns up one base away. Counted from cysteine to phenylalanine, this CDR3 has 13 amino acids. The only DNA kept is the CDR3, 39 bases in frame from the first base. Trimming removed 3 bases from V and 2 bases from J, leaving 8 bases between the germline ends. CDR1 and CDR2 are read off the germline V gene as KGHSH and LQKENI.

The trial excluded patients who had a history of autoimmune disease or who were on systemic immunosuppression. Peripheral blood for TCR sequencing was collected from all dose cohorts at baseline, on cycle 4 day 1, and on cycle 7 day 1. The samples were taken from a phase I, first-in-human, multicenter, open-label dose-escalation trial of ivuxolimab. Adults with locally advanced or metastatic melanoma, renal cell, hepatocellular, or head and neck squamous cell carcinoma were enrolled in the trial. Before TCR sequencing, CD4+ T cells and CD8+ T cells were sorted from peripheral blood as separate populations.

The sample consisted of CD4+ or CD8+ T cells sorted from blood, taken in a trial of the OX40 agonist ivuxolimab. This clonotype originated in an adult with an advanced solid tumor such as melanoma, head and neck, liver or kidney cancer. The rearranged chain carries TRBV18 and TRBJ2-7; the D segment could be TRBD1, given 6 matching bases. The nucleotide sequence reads TGTGCCAGCTCACCTCGGGACACCTACGAGCAGTACTTC. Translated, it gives CASSPRDTYEQYF.